This is a list of T cell receptor beta chains from one sample in a study of T cell changes during pregnancy in multiple sclerosis. The repertoire was sequenced with immunoSEQ multiplex PCR; TCRdb's copy has only in-frame clones and lacks some. The sample records around 50,000 clones, 75% to 95% being singletons. Sample: peripheral blood, taken after pregnancy. The source of these receptors is a female donor in good health, enrolled as a control in a pregnancy study. The CDR3 runs from the conserved cysteine through the conserved F or W. The D gene is left open where the match is weak. Clone size appears in some rows only: once, few, many, or a class for an expanded clone.

d_gene,v_gene,abundance,j_gene,CDR3nt,CDR3aa
-,TRBV5-4,-,TRBJ1-2,TGTGCCAGCAGCTTAAGGCGGGGGCCGGGCTACACCTTC,CASSLRRGPGYTF
-,TRBV4-3,-,TRBJ1-4,TGCGCCAGCAGCCAAGATCGGGGTAGGGAACTGTTTTTT,CASSQDRGRELFF
-,TRBV9,-,TRBJ1-2,TGTGCCAGCAGCGGAGGTAGGGGTAGGAGGGAAGGTGGCTATGGCTACACCTTC,CASSGGRGRREGGYGYTF
TRBD2,TRBV5-5,-,TRBJ2-1,TGTGCCAGCAGCTTGACTAGCGGGCTCTCCTACAATGAGCAGTTCTTC,CASSLTSGLSYNEQFF
-,TRBV14,-,TRBJ2-6,TGTGCCAGCAGTTTGCAACAACCCTCTGGGGCCAACGTCCTGACTTTC,CASSLQQPSGANVLTF
TRBD1,TRBV27,-,TRBJ2-3,TGTGCCAGCAGATCCACAGGGGCTGATAATACGCAGTATTTT,CASRSTGADNTQYF
-,TRBV6-5,-,TRBJ2-7,TGTGCCAGCAGTTACGACACCCACTCCTACGAGCAGTACTTC,CASSYDTHSYEQYF
-,TRBV19,-,TRBJ1-5,TGTGCCAGTAAGGTCGGGTCCAGGGCGGGCAATCAGCCCCAGCATTTT,CASKVGSRAGNQPQHF
-,TRBV19,-,TRBJ1-5,TGTGCCAGTAGTATAGGGACACAGATGACCAGGCCCCAGCATTTT,CASSIGTQMTRPQHF
-,TRBV7-8,-,TRBJ2-2,TGTGCCAGCAGCTTAGTTGCGGATGCCGGGGAGCTGTTTTTT,CASSLVADAGELFF
-,TRBV30,-,TRBJ1-5,TGTGCCTGGAGTGCGGGACACAATCAGCCCCAGCATTTT,CAWSAGHNQPQHF
-,TRBV7-9,-,TRBJ1-1,TGTGCCAGCAGCTCAAGCCCCGGGAACACTGAAGCTTTCTTT,CASSSSPGNTEAFF
TRBD1,TRBV19,few,TRBJ1-1,TGTGCCAGTAGTATACAGGGGGCTGTGAACACTGAAGCTTTCTTT,CASSIQGAVNTEAFF
TRBD2,TRBV7-9,-,TRBJ2-1,TGTGCCAGCAGCGCCCGACTAGCGGGCCACATCCCCTCCTACAATGAGCAGTTCTTC,CASSARLAGHIPSYNEQFF
-,TRBV12-5,-,TRBJ1-6,TGTGCTAGTGGTTTGGTAACGGGTGACTCACCCCTCCACTTT,CASGLVTGDSPLHF
-,TRBV18,-,TRBJ1-2,TGTGCCAGCTCACCACTGAGGGGAAGCCAGCGGGGCTATGGCTACACCTTC,CASSPLRGSQRGYGYTF
-,TRBV6-6,-,TRBJ2-7,TGTGCCAGCAGTTACTCGAGTCGAGAGCAGTACTTC,CASSYSSREQYF
-,TRBV21-1,-,TRBJ2-4,TGTGCCAGCAGCAAAGGACTAGCCAAAAACATTCAGTACTTC,CASSKGLAKNIQYF
-,TRBV19,-,TRBJ1-1,TGTGCCACTTACCAGGGTGAAGCTTTCTTT,CATYQGEAFF
-,TRBV30,-,TRBJ2-2,TGTGCCTGGAGGGGAGGAAAGGAGGACACCGGGGAGCTGTTTTTT,CAWRGGKEDTGELFF
-,TRBV7-2,-,TRBJ1-2,TGTGCCAGCCACAACCGGGGGGCTCGCGGCTACACCTTC,CASHNRGARGYTF
-,TRBV28,-,TRBJ1-2,TGTGCCAGCAGTCCCCAACTTCTTGTAAACTATGGCTACACCTTC,CASSPQLLVNYGYTF
TRBD2,TRBV4-1,-,TRBJ2-3,TGCGCCAGCAGCCCGGACCTAGCGGGGGTAACAGATACGCAGTATTTT,CASSPDLAGVTDTQYF
TRBD2,TRBV7-2,-,TRBJ2-5,TGTGCCAGCAGCATTATAGCGGGAGGGCCGGAGACCCAGTACTTC,CASSIIAGGPETQYF
-,TRBV5-1,-,TRBJ1-1,TGCGCCAGCAGCAACAGGGCCCTGAACACTGAAGCTTTCTTT,CASSNRALNTEAFF
TRBD2,TRBV19,-,TRBJ2-1,TGTGCCAGTAAGGATAGCGGGAGGGCCAATGGACAGTTCTTC,CASKDSGRANGQFF
TRBD2,TRBV5-1,-,TRBJ2-1,TGCGCCAGCAGCTCTAGCGGAAACAATGAGCAGTTCTTC,CASSSSGNNEQFF
TRBD1,TRBV28,-,TRBJ1-1,TGTGCCAGCAGCCGAGGCCGGGACAGGGGAGGAAGGACTGAAGCTTTCTTT,CASSRGRDRGGRTEAFF
-,TRBV28,-,TRBJ2-2,TGTGCCAGCAGTCTCCCCCCTTGGGGAGGAAGCGCCCCCCGAACCGGGGAGCTGTTTTTT,CASSLPPWGGSAPRTGELFF
TRBD1,TRBV5-6,-,TRBJ1-1,TGTGCCAGCAGCTTGCAGGGGGCCAAGGACACTGAAGCTTTCTTT,CASSLQGAKDTEAFF